Included here is one T cell receptor beta chain sequence, with context. Two oligonucleotides, mixed equimolar, formed the beta constant-region primer covering TRBC1 and TRBC2. An oligonucleotide with the SP2 primer and a 12-nucleotide UMI was ligated to the cDNA 3' end. MiXCR, run by TCRdb on the UMI-ligation and nested PCR reads, gives a single entry per CDR3 protein. The sample lists under 100,000 distinct CDR3 sequences, roughly 7% occurring once. This entry is derived from a study of naive and memory T cell subsets. Unmatched junction bases numbered 2, after V lost 8 bases and J lost 5 bases. This CDR3 has 12 residues.

Sequences were obtained from central memory CD4+ T cells from blood. This receptor was obtained from a human donor in good health. The J gene is TRBJ1-2, the V gene TRBV12-3 or TRBV12-4, with 10 positions matching TRBD1. The CDR3 nucleotides are TGTGCCAGCCGGGACAGGGGATATGGCTACACCTTC. Translation gives CASRDRGYGYTF.